The 4 T cell receptor beta chains in this list originate from one sample, sequenced in a study of tumor-infiltrating lymphocytes in primary liver carcinoma. Co-extraction of both nucleic acids (RNA and DNA) used about 18-34 mg of unsorted bulk tissue. From around 500 ng total RNA, TCR beta cDNA was generated with a primer in the constant region. What produced the TCR beta libraries was three nested multiplex PCR rounds using slightly modified ARM-PCR. Investigators reported that the first two PCR rounds, at 9 to 11 cycles each, used TRBV1-TRBV30 forward primers with a C-beta reverse primer. TCRdb processed the multiplex PCR reads anew with MiXCR; each CDR3 protein has one entry. Here the sample spans around 80,000 distinct CDR3 sequences, around 70% being singletons. Sequencing was performed on liver tumor tissue from sampling region 1. Subset in this sample: tumor region T1, superior pole. These receptors were taken from a man aged 40-50 years with primary liver carcinoma and hepatitis B virus infection.

J is TRBJ2-1 and V is TRBV6-6; possibly TRBD1 for D (5 bases). This CDR3 region has 16 residues. V lost 4 bases, J lost 5 bases, and 18 bases lay in between. Germline V gives CDR1 MNHNY, CDR2 SVGAGI (reference sequence). The DNA for the CDR3 is TGTGCCAGCAGTTTACTTAGGGGAACCGAGAACAATGAGCAGTTCTTC. Amino acid sequence: CASSLLRGTENNEQFF.

With respect to this clonotype: A clone one base away is much larger, so this may be a read error. The chain combines TRBV19 with TRBJ1-1; D is possibly TRBD1 (6 bases). Germline V gene data show CDR1 as LNHDA and CDR2 as SQIVND (reference sequence). The CDR3 spans 14 residues. The CDR3 protein is CASTPRGADTETFF. In nucleotides, the CDR3 is TGTGCCAGTACCCCCCGGGGGGCGGACACTGAAACTTTCTTT. Full variable domain (rest looked up from reference TRBV19 and TRBJ1-1): DGGITQSPKYLFRKEGQNVTLSCEQNLNHDAMYWYRQDPGQGLRLIYYSQIVNDFQKGDIAEGYSVSREKKESFPLTVTSAQKNPTAFYLCASTPRGADTETFFGQGTRLTVV.

Comment on this clonotype: The conserved phenylalanine or tryptophan is not found at the CDR3 terminus, so this likely reflects a read error. The V gene is TRBV11-1, the J gene TRBJ2-1; 14 nucleotides match TRBD2. The CDR3 sequence is 17 residues long. Germline V gene sequence: CDR1 SGHAT, CDR2 FQDESV (reference sequence). The CDR3 sequence: CDSSLGLAGEVDNEQFI. The CDR3, as DNA: TGTGACAGCAGCCTGGGACTAGCGGGAGAAGTTGATAATGAGCAGTTCATA.

To note about this clonotype: This CDR3 is missing its conserved last phenylalanine or tryptophan, likely due to a read error. The CDR3 bases are TGTGCCAGCAGCATTCGGGCAGTAGATACGCAGTATTAT. Translating it yields CASSIRAVDTQYY. The J gene is TRBJ2-3, the V gene TRBV11-2; D gene unclear. V lost 5 bases and J 5 bases, leaving 11 bases between the germline ends. The CDR3 covers 13 residues. Per the germline V gene, CDR1 is SGHAT and CDR2 is FQNNGV.